The sequence of this T cell receptor (beta chain) was determined in a study of cytomegalovirus exposure and HLA in healthy donors. This clone occurred once. After removal of 5 bases from V and 0 bases from J, the junction contained 12 bases not matched to a gene. This CDR3 spans 18 amino acids. The germline gives CDR1 SEHNR, CDR2 FQNEAQ (reference sequence). 13 Jbeta primers and 60 Vbeta primers were used for the PCR. Profiled with immunoSEQ multiplex PCR; TCRdb holds only in-frame clones, not every one. The sample shows about 34,000 clones, about 70% of them seen only once. V is TRBV7-9 and J is TRBJ1-4; 7 nucleotides agree with TRBD1. The sample was PBMCs. The receptor's source is a middle-aged man in good health and CMV-seropositive. The chain's CDR3 is CASSPAETGRATNEKLFF. The CDR3 DNA follows: TGTGCCAGCAGCCCAGCAGAGACAGGGCGTGCAACTAATGAAAAACTGTTTTTT.